This is a list of T cell receptor beta chains from one sample in a study of radiation and T cells in renal cell carcinoma. Clones were read by immunoSEQ multiplex PCR, and TCRdb kept only the in-frame ones, dropping some. The top ten clones hold about 33% of a sample with 40,000 to 60,000 clones, 75% to 85% of them seen once. The source material was blood, sampled from a patient whose treatment included radiotherapy and nephrectomy. The receptors derive from a woman between 70 and 85 years old with renal cell carcinoma. Both conserved end residues are part of each CDR3. Each record gives: J gene, V gene, clone size, D gene, CDR3 DNA, CDR3 protein. A D gene is named only where the DNA matches it firmly. Only part of the rows carry a size: once, few, many, or a class if the clone is expanded.

j_call: TRBJ1-2
v_call: TRBV9
clone_size: NA
d_call: NA
cdr3_nt: TGTGCCAGCAGTGGGACGAGTAACTATGGCTACACCTTC
cdr3_aa: CASSGTSNYGYTF

j_call: TRBJ2-3
v_call: TRBV19
clone_size: NA
d_call: TRBD1
cdr3_nt: TGTGCCAGTACCCCCGACAGGGGTCAAACAGATACGCAGTATTTT
cdr3_aa: CASTPDRGQTDTQYF

j_call: TRBJ1-2
v_call: TRBV14
clone_size: NA
d_call: TRBD1
cdr3_nt: TGTGCCAGCAGCCAACAAGGGACAGGGTATGGCTACACCTTC
cdr3_aa: CASSQQGTGYGYTF

j_call: TRBJ1-3
v_call: TRBV5-4
clone_size: NA
d_call: NA
cdr3_nt: TGTGCCAGCAGCCCAGACCCTAACACATATGGAAACACCATATATTTT
cdr3_aa: CASSPDPNTYGNTIYF

j_call: TRBJ1-6
v_call: TRBV19
clone_size: NA
d_call: NA
cdr3_nt: TGTGCCAGTAGCTTAGGACAGAGCCTTAATTCACCCCTCCACTTT
cdr3_aa: CASSLGQSLNSPLHF

j_call: TRBJ2-1
v_call: TRBV7-7
clone_size: NA
d_call: TRBD2
cdr3_nt: TGTGCCAGCAGCCCGCTGACTAGCGGGGGGGGAAATGAGCAGTTCTTC
cdr3_aa: CASSPLTSGGGNEQFF

j_call: TRBJ2-1
v_call: TRBV4-1
clone_size: NA
d_call: TRBD2
cdr3_nt: TGCGCCAGCAGCCAAGGGACTAGCGGTAACAATGAGCAGTTCTTC
cdr3_aa: CASSQGTSGNNEQFF

j_call: TRBJ2-1
v_call: TRBV5-4
clone_size: NA
d_call: TRBD2
cdr3_nt: TGTGCCAGCAGTTCCCGACTAGCGGGAGTTGGGTACAATGAGCAGTTCTTC
cdr3_aa: CASSSRLAGVGYNEQFF

j_call: TRBJ1-2
v_call: TRBV7-8
clone_size: NA
d_call: TRBD1
cdr3_nt: TGTGCCAGCAGCTCATTAACAGGGGGAGGCTACACCTTC
cdr3_aa: CASSSLTGGGYTF

j_call: TRBJ1-2
v_call: TRBV7-9
clone_size: NA
d_call: NA
cdr3_nt: TGTGCCAGCAGCTTCGACACGAACTATGGCTACACCTTC
cdr3_aa: CASSFDTNYGYTF

j_call: TRBJ1-5
v_call: TRBV18
clone_size: few
d_call: TRBD1
cdr3_nt: TGTGCCAGCTCACAAGACAGGGTGAGAGCCCAGCATTTT
cdr3_aa: CASSQDRVRAQHF

j_call: TRBJ2-5
v_call: TRBV7-9
clone_size: NA
d_call: TRBD2
cdr3_nt: TGTGCCAGCAGCCCTAGCGGGAGGGCCGAATTGGAGACCCAGTACTTC
cdr3_aa: CASSPSGRAELETQYF

j_call: TRBJ2-1
v_call: TRBV4-2
clone_size: NA
d_call: TRBD1
cdr3_nt: TGTGCCAGCAGCGGGACAGGGGTCGACAATGAGCAGTTCTTC
cdr3_aa: CASSGTGVDNEQFF

j_call: TRBJ1-5
v_call: TRBV6-6
clone_size: NA
d_call: TRBD1
cdr3_nt: TGTGCCAGCAGTTGGGACAGGGGGCGGAATCAGCCCCAGCATTTT
cdr3_aa: CASSWDRGRNQPQHF

j_call: TRBJ1-5
v_call: TRBV4-1
clone_size: NA
d_call: NA
cdr3_nt: TGCGCCAGCAGCCAAGAAAACTATCAGCCCCAGCATTTT
cdr3_aa: CASSQENYQPQHF

j_call: TRBJ1-3
v_call: TRBV5-6
clone_size: NA
d_call: NA
cdr3_nt: TGTGCCAGCAGCGTAGGAACGGGAAACACCATATATTTT
cdr3_aa: CASSVGTGNTIYF

j_call: TRBJ2-7
v_call: TRBV5-6
clone_size: NA
d_call: TRBD2
cdr3_nt: TGTGCCAGCAGGGTGGCGGGAGTTTACGAGCAGTACTTC
cdr3_aa: CASRVAGVYEQYF

j_call: TRBJ2-7
v_call: TRBV27
clone_size: NA
d_call: NA
cdr3_nt: TGTGCCAGCAGTTTACAGGGTTACTCCTACGAGCAGTACTTC
cdr3_aa: CASSLQGYSYEQYF

j_call: TRBJ2-5
v_call: TRBV19
clone_size: NA
d_call: NA
cdr3_nt: TGTGCCAGTAGTCAGAAAGAGACCCAGTACTTC
cdr3_aa: CASSQKETQYF

j_call: TRBJ2-5
v_call: TRBV10-3
clone_size: NA
d_call: TRBD2
cdr3_nt: TGTGCCATCAGTGAGTCAGCTAGCGGGAGTCGAGAGACCCAGTACTTC
cdr3_aa: CAISESASGSRETQYF

j_call: TRBJ1-2
v_call: TRBV2
clone_size: once
d_call: TRBD1
cdr3_nt: TGTGCCAGCAGACCCTCAGGGGGGGGTAACTATGGCTACACCTTC
cdr3_aa: CASRPSGGGNYGYTF

j_call: TRBJ1-1
v_call: TRBV6-4
clone_size: NA
d_call: NA
cdr3_nt: TGTGCCAGCAGGTCGGAAGTAGACACTGAAGCTTTCTTT
cdr3_aa: CASRSEVDTEAFF

j_call: TRBJ1-2
v_call: TRBV2
clone_size: NA
d_call: NA
cdr3_nt: TGTGCCAGCAGTGAACCGCTCGGTCTAGGCTATGGCTACACCTTC
cdr3_aa: CASSEPLGLGYGYTF

j_call: TRBJ2-5
v_call: TRBV19
clone_size: NA
d_call: NA
cdr3_nt: TGTGCCAGTAGCACCGGACAGGAGGGAGTCGGGGAGACCCAGTACTTC
cdr3_aa: CASSTGQEGVGETQYF

j_call: TRBJ1-5
v_call: TRBV6-5
clone_size: NA
d_call: NA
cdr3_nt: TGTGCCAGCAGTTACGACGGCAATCAGCCCCAGCATTTT
cdr3_aa: CASSYDGNQPQHF

j_call: TRBJ2-1
v_call: TRBV5-1
clone_size: NA
d_call: TRBD2
cdr3_nt: TGCGCCAGCAGCTTGGAGGGTCCTCGGGGGAGGGCCAACTACAATGAGCAGTTCTTC
cdr3_aa: CASSLEGPRGRANYNEQFF

j_call: TRBJ2-5
v_call: TRBV7-6
clone_size: NA
d_call: NA
cdr3_nt: TGTGCCAGCAGCTTCGGAGGTTGGGAAGAGACCCAGTACTTC
cdr3_aa: CASSFGGWEETQYF

j_call: TRBJ1-1
v_call: TRBV6-5
clone_size: NA
d_call: NA
cdr3_nt: TGTGCCAGCAGTTTGAGCTTGGTGGGGGCGGCTGAAGCTTTCTTT
cdr3_aa: CASSLSLVGAAEAFF

j_call: TRBJ1-5
v_call: TRBV10-3
clone_size: NA
d_call: NA
cdr3_nt: TGTGCCATCAGTGAGGTAGAGGGGAAGCAGCCCCAGCATTTT
cdr3_aa: CAISEVEGKQPQHF

j_call: TRBJ1-3
v_call: TRBV19
clone_size: NA
d_call: NA
cdr3_nt: TGTGCCAGTAGTCCGGGGTACCTCGGGGGAAACACCATATATTTT
cdr3_aa: CASSPGYLGGNTIYF

j_call: TRBJ2-7
v_call: TRBV9
clone_size: NA
d_call: TRBD2
cdr3_nt: TGTGCCAGCAGCCCCAGACTAGCGGAGGGGGAGCAGTACTTC
cdr3_aa: CASSPRLAEGEQYF

j_call: TRBJ2-1
v_call: TRBV9
clone_size: NA
d_call: NA
cdr3_nt: TGTGCCAGCAGCGTTAGTGGGGTCACCAATGAGCAGTTCTTC
cdr3_aa: CASSVSGVTNEQFF

j_call: TRBJ2-7
v_call: TRBV6-1
clone_size: NA
d_call: NA
cdr3_nt: TGTGCCAGCACCCTCCGGGACTCCTACGAGCAGTACTTC
cdr3_aa: CASTLRDSYEQYF

j_call: TRBJ2-2
v_call: TRBV27
clone_size: NA
d_call: NA
cdr3_nt: TGTGCCAGCAGTTTAATGGGGGGCGGGTACTTCGGGGAGCTGTTTTTT
cdr3_aa: CASSLMGGGYFGELFF

j_call: TRBJ1-6
v_call: TRBV6-5
clone_size: few
d_call: NA
cdr3_nt: TGTGCCAGCAGCTCAACGACAGGAATGGTACCCCTCCACTTT
cdr3_aa: CASSSTTGMVPLHF

j_call: TRBJ2-7
v_call: TRBV18
clone_size: NA
d_call: TRBD1
cdr3_nt: TGTGCCAGCTCACCGGGAAGGGACAGGGGCGTAAATGGACCCTACGAGCAGTACTTC
cdr3_aa: CASSPGRDRGVNGPYEQYF

j_call: TRBJ2-5
v_call: TRBV2
clone_size: NA
d_call: TRBD1
cdr3_nt: TGTGCCAGCAGTGAGGGGGGACAGGGACAAGAGACCCAGTACTTC
cdr3_aa: CASSEGGQGQETQYF

j_call: TRBJ1-2
v_call: TRBV10-1
clone_size: NA
d_call: NA
cdr3_nt: TGCGCCAGCAGTGAGCTCTTCGGTCAGATGTTACGTGGCTACACCTTC
cdr3_aa: CASSELFGQMLRGYTF

j_call: TRBJ1-3
v_call: TRBV6-4
clone_size: NA
d_call: NA
cdr3_nt: TGTGCCAGCAACCCCCCGGAGGGATGCGGAAACACCATATATTTT
cdr3_aa: CASNPPEGCGNTIYF

j_call: TRBJ2-7
v_call: TRBV11-2
clone_size: NA
d_call: NA
cdr3_nt: TGTGCCAGCAGCCGGGGCACGGAACTCGAGCAGTACTTC
cdr3_aa: CASSRGTELEQYF

j_call: TRBJ1-6
v_call: TRBV5-1
clone_size: few
d_call: NA
cdr3_nt: TGCGCCAGCAGCTCGCAGGGTGGGATGAATTCACCCCTCCACTTT
cdr3_aa: CASSSQGGMNSPLHF

j_call: TRBJ2-1
v_call: TRBV5-4
clone_size: NA
d_call: NA
cdr3_nt: TGTGCCAGCAGCGACCGCGGGTGGGGCAATGAGCAGTTCTTC
cdr3_aa: CASSDRGWGNEQFF

j_call: TRBJ2-3
v_call: TRBV11-2
clone_size: NA
d_call: NA
cdr3_nt: TGTGCCAGCAGAACCGGGGGGCCGTCTAGCACAGATACGCAGTATTTT
cdr3_aa: CASRTGGPSSTDTQYF

j_call: TRBJ2-3
v_call: TRBV5-4
clone_size: once
d_call: NA
cdr3_nt: TGTGCCAGCAGCTTGGGGGGCTCTAGCACAGATACGCAGTATTTT
cdr3_aa: CASSLGGSSTDTQYF

j_call: TRBJ1-4
v_call: TRBV28
clone_size: few
d_call: NA
cdr3_nt: TGTGCCAGCAGTTCCCCCGACCCTTCCCTCAAGGTGTTTTTT
cdr3_aa: CASSSPDPSLKVFF

j_call: TRBJ2-3
v_call: TRBV4-1
clone_size: NA
d_call: TRBD2
cdr3_nt: TGCGCCAGCAGCAAAATATTGCCTCTGACTAGCGGGAGAGAATATACGCAGTATTTT
cdr3_aa: CASSKILPLTSGREYTQYF